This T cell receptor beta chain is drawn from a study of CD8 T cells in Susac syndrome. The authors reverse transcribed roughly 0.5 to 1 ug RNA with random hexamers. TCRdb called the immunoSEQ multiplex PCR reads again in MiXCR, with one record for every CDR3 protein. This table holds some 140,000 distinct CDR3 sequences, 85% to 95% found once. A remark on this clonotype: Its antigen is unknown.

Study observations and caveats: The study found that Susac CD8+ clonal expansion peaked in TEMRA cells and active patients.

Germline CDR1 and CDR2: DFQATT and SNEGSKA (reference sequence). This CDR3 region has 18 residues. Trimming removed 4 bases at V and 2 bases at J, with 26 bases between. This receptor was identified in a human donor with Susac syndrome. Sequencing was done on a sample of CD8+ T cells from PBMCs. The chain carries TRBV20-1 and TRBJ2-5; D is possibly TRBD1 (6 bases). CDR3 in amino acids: CSATEDSGAKTPQETQYF. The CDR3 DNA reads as TGCAGTGCTACAGAAGATTCAGGGGCGAAAACCCCACAAGAGACCCAGTACTTC.